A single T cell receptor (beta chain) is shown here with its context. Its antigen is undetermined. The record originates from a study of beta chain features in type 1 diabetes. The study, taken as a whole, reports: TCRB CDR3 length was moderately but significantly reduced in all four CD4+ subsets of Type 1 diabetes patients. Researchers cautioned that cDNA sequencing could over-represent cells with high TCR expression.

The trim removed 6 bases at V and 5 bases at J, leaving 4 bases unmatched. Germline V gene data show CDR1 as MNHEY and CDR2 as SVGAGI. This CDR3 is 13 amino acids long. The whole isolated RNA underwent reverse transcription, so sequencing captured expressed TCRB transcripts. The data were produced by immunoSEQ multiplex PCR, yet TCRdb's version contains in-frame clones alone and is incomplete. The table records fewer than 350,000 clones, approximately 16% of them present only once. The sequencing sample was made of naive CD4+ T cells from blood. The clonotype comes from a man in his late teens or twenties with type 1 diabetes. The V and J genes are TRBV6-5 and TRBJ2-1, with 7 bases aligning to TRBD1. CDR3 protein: CASRPGQNNEQFF. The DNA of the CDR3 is TGTGCCAGCAGGCCGGGACAGAACAATGAGCAGTTCTTC.